This TCR beta chain was observed in a study of blood T cell repertoires in COVID-19. About the research overall: Acute and convalescent COVID-19 samples came from the United States, Italy and Spain. PBMCs, B-cell-depleted T cells, or T cells were the source of the cDNA or gDNA that made up the material.

The authors' processing: The authors estimated nucleated cell counts from reference gene primer amplification. Method: immunoSEQ multiplex PCR; TCRdb's copy keeps in-frame clones and lacks some. That table gives V, J and clone size, and the DNA gave D and trimming. This repertoire shows more than 150,000 clones, roughly four fifths found once; its top ten account for 9.5% to 15%. The Seattle site enrolled patients during active infection and followed them longitudinally. Germline V lookup: CDR1 DFQATT, CDR2 SNEGSKA (reference sequence). V gave up 3 bases and J gave up 1 base; unmatched junction bases: 7. The CDR3 sequence is 15 residues long.

The chain couples TRBV20-1 to TRBJ2-3; TRBD1 matches 7 bases. Material: peripheral blood. The source of this sequence is a woman over 75 with COVID-19, enrolled during active disease. CDR3 amino acids: CSASKRTGGTDTQYF. CDR3 DNA sequence: TGCAGTGCTAGTAAACGAACAGGGGGCACAGATACGCAGTATTTT.